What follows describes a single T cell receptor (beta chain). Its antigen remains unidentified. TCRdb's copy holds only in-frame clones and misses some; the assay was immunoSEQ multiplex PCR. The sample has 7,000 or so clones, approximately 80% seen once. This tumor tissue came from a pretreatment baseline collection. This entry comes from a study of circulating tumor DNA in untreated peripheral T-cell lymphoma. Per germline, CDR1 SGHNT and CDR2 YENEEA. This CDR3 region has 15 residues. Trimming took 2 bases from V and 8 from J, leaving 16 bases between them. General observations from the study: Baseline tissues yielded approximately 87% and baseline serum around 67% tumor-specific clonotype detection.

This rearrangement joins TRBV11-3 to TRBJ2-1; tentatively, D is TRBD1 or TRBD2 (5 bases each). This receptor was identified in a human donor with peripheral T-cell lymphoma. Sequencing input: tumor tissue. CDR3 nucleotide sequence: TGTGCCAGCAGCTTATCGGCAGGTAGGGGAGATGAGCAGTTCTTC. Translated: CASSLSAGRGDEQFF.